The 11 T cell receptor beta chains below all came from one sample that was sequenced in a study of long-term antiretroviral therapy in people with HIV. Survey-level immunoSEQ v3.0 assays were run. The table came from immunoSEQ multiplex PCR; TCRdb's copy has only in-frame clones and leaves some out. The sample has approximately 22,000 clones; 80% to 85% are singletons. The sequenced sample was unsorted PBMCs, obtained 1.9 years after starting antiretroviral therapy. The receptor set was obtained from a woman aged 45-59 years with HIV.

The chain carries TRBV6-1 and TRBJ2-7; D gene ambiguous. From germline, CDR1 is MNHNS and CDR2 SASEGT. V lost 6 bases to trimming and J lost 3 bases, with 15 bases between them. The CDR3 contains 14 residues. The DNA for the CDR3 is TGTGCCAGCAGCACCATCTGGACCAGCTACGAGCAGTACTTC. Protein sequence: CASSTIWTSYEQYF.

The V and J genes are TRBV18 and TRBJ2-5; no clear D. The V gene lost 6 bases and the J gene lost 0 bases, with 8 bases spanning the gap. Germline V gene data show CDR1 as KGHSH and CDR2 as LQKENI. This CDR3 has 13 amino acids. CDR3 in DNA: TGTGCCAGCTCCCCAGAGTACCAAGAGACCCAGTACTTC. It codes for CASSPEYQETQYF.

The chain joins TRBV19 to TRBJ1-1; D remains unclear. V was shortened by 3 bases and J by 9 bases, with 17 bases between the two germline ends. Germline assignment: CDR1 LNHDA and CDR2 SQIVND (reference sequence). CDR3 length equals 14 residues. CDR3 bases: TGTGCCAGTAGTATTTTAGGTCGCCCGGAACAAGCTTTCTTT. Its protein is CASSILGRPEQAFF.

V gene TRBV19 combines with J gene TRBJ2-7; TRBD1 agrees at 10 bases. This CDR3 has 11 amino acids. J lost 13 bases, V lost 7 bases, and 7 bases had no gene match. The V gene's germline CDR1 is LNHDA and CDR2 SQIVND (reference sequence). The CDR3 reads CASTQGQGFYF. In nucleotides, the CDR3 is TGTGCCAGTACCCAGGGACAGGGGTTCTACTTC.

V usage is TRBV13 and J usage is TRBJ2-6; the D gene could be TRBD1 or TRBD2 (5 bases each). This CDR3 contains 16 residues. Germline CDR1 and CDR2: PRHDT and FYEKMQ (reference sequence). V lost 1 base to trimming and J lost 2 bases, with 9 bases between them. The CDR3 loop is CASSLELGAGANVLTF. In DNA form, the CDR3 reads TGTGCCAGCAGCTTAGAGTTGGGGGCTGGGGCCAACGTCCTGACTTTC.

This sequence joins TRBV2 and TRBJ2-5; tentative D call: TRBD1 (5 bases). The germline V gene has CDR1 SNHLY and CDR2 FYNNEI. Trimming pared 0 bases from V and 2 bases from J, leaving 10 bases between. This CDR3 has 15 residues. Here the CDR3 DNA reads TGTGCCAGCAGTGAAGCAGCAGGGTTACAAGAGACCCAGTACTTC. It translates to CASSEAAGLQETQYF.

The genes are TRBV7-9 and TRBJ1-3; D is undetermined. The germline V gene encodes CDR1 SEHNR and CDR2 FQNEAQ (reference sequence). The CDR3 consists of 14 residues. The germline V and J ends were trimmed by 8 bases and 0 bases, with 11 bases remaining between them. CDR3: CASRQAISGNTIYF. CDR3 in DNA: TGTGCCAGCCGGCAGGCGATCTCTGGAAACACCATATATTTT.

V usage is TRBV7-7 and J usage is TRBJ2-6; unclear D gene. V lost 4 bases to trimming and J lost 3 bases, with 7 bases between them. Germline V lookup: CDR1 SSHAT, CDR2 FNYEAQ (reference sequence). This CDR3 region has 14 residues. This CDR3 is CASSSSVGANVLTF. The CDR3 DNA is TGTGCCAGCAGCTCCTCCGTTGGGGCCAACGTCCTGACTTTC.

The chain is built from TRBV28 and TRBJ1-2, with D perhaps matching TRBD1 (6 bases). The CDR3 runs 12 residues. V was cut by 7 bases and J by 7 bases, with 13 bases left in between. Per germline, CDR1 MDHEN and CDR2 SYDVKM. CDR3: CASKGGAGGYTF. The DNA for the CDR3 is TGTGCCAGCAAGGGGGGCGCAGGTGGCTACACCTTC.

V and J are TRBV5-4 and TRBJ1-1; 7 nucleotides agree with TRBD1. Losses at the gene ends were 4 bases for V and 1 base for J; bases not matched to a gene: 4. The CDR3 consists of 14 residues. The germline gives CDR1 SGHNT, CDR2 YYREEE (reference sequence). The CDR3 is CASSAGQENTEAFF. Written as DNA, the CDR3 is TGTGCCAGCAGCGCCGGACAGGAGAACACTGAAGCTTTCTTT.

This chain joins TRBV7-2 and TRBJ2-2; D possibly matches TRBD1 or TRBD2 (6 bases each). The germline gives CDR1 SGHTA, CDR2 FQGNSA. There are 18 residues in the CDR3. V was clipped by 1 base and J by 3 bases, with 18 bases between them. The DNA for the CDR3 is TGTGCCAGCAGCTTAGAGTTAGGGGGGCGCATGTACACCGGGGAGCTGTTTTTT. It translates to CASSLELGGRMYTGELFF.